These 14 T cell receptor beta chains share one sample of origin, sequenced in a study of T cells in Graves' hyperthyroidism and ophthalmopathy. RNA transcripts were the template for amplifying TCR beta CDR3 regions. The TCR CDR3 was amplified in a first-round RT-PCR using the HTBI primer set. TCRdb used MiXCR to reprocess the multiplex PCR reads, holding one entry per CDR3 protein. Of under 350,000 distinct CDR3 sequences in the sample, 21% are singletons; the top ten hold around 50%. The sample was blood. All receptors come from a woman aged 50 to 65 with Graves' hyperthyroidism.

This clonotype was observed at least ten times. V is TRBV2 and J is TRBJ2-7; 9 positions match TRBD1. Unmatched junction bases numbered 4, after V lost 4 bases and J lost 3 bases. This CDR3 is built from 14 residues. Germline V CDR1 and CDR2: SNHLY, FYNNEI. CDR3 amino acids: CASSGQGGVYEQYF. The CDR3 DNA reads TGTGCCAGCAGTGGACAGGGGGGGGTCTACGAGCAGTACTTC.

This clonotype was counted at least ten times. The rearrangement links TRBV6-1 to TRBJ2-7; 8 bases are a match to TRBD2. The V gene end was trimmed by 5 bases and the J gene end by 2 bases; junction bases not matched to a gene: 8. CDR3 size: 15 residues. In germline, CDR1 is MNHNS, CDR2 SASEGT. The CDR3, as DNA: TGTGCCAGCAGTAAAGAGTCACTAGCGGCCTACGAGCAGTACTTC. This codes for CASSKESLAAYEQYF.

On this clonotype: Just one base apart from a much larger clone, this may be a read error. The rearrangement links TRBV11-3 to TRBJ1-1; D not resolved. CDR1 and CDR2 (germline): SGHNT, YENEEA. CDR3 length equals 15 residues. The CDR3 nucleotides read TGTGCCAGCAGCCCTCGTGGCGCGGCGAACACTGAAACTTTCTTT. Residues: CASSPRGAANTETFF.

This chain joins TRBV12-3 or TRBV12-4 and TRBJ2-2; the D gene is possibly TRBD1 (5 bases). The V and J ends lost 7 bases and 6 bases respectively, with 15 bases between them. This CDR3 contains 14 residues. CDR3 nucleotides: TGTGCCAGCACTGACACAGGTTACTCCGGGGAGCTGTTTTTT. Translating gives CASTDTGYSGELFF.

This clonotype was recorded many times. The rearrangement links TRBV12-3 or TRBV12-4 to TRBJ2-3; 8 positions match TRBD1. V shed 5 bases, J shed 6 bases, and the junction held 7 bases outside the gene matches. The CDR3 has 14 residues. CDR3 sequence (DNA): TGTGCCAGCAGTATGCGGACAGGGAGGGATACGCAGTATTTT. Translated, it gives CASSMRTGRDTQYF.

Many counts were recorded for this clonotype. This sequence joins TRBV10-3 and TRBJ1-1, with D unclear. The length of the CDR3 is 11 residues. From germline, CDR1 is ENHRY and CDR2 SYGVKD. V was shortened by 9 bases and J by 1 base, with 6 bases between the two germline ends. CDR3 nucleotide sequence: TGTGCCATACGGGGGAACACTGAAGCTTTCTTT. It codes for CAIRGNTEAFF.

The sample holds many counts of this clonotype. CDR3 bases: TGTGCCAGCAGTCAAACCTCAGGGGGCTCTGAAGCTTTCTTT. This sequence encodes CASSQTSGGSEAFF. The chain joins TRBV6-1 to TRBJ1-1; 8 positions agree with TRBD1. The CDR3 runs 14 residues. The germline gives CDR1 MNHNS, CDR2 SASEGT. Trimming removed 5 bases from V and 6 bases from J; junction bases left unmatched: 8.

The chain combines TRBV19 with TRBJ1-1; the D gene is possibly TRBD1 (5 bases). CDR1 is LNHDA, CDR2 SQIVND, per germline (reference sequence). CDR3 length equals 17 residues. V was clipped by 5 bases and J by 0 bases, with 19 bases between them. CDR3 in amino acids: CASSRTRPAGMNTEAFF. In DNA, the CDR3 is TGTGCCAGTAGTCGGACAAGGCCGGCTGGAATGAACACTGAAGCTTTCTTT.

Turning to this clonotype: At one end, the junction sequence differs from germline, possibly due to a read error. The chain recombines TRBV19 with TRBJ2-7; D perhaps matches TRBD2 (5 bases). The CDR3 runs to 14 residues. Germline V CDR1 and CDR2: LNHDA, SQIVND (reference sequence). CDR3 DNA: TGTGTCAGTAGTACTTCATCACGGCGGGTCGGGCAGTACTTC. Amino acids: CVSSTSSRRVGQYF.

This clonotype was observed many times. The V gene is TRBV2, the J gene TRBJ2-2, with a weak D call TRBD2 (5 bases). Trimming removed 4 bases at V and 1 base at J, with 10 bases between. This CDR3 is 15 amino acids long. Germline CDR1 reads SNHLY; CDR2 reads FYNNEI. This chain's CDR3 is CASSVIRGNTGELFF. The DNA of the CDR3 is TGTGCCAGCAGTGTTATCCGGGGGAACACCGGGGAGCTGTTTTTT.

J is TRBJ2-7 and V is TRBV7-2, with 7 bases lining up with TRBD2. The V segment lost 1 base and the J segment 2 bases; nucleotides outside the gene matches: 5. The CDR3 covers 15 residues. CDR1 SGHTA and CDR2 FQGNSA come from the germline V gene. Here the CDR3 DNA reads TGTGCCAGCAGCTTAGGCAGCGGGGTCCCCTACGAGCAGTACTTC. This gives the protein CASSLGSGVPYEQYF.

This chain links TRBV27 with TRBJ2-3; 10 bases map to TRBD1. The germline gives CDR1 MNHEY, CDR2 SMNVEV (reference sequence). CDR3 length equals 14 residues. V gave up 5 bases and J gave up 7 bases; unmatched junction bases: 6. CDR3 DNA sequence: TGTGCCAGCAGTAAGGGACAGGGGCTTTATACGCAGTATTTT. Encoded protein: CASSKGQGLYTQYF.

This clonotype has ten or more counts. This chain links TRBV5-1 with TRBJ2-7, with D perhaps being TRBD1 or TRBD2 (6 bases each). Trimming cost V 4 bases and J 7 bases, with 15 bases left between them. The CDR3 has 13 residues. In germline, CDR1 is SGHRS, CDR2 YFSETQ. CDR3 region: CASSPEGEREQYF. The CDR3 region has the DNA TGCGCCAGCAGCCCGGAGGGGGAGAGGGAGCAGTACTTC.

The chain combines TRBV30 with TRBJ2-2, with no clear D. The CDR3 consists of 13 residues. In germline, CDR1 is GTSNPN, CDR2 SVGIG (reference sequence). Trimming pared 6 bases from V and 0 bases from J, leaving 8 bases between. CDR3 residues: CACEVANTGELFF. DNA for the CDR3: TGTGCCTGTGAGGTCGCGAACACCGGGGAGCTGTTTTTT.